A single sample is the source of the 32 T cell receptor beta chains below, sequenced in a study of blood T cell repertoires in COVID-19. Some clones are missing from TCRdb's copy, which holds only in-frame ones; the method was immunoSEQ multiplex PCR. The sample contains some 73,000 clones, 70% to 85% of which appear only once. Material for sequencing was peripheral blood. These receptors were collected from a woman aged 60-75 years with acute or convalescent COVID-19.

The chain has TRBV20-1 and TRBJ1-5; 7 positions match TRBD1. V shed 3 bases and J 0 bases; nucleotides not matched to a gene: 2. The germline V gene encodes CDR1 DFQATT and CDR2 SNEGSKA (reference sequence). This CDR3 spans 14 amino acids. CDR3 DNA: TGCAGTGCTAGTGAGGGGGCTAGCAATCAGCCCCAGCATTTT. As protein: CSASEGASNQPQHF.

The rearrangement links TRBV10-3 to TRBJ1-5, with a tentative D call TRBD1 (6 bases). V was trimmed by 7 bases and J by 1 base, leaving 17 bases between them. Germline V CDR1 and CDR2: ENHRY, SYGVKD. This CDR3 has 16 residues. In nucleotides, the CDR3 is TGTGCCATCAAGTCAGGGGAAATGGGAAGCAATCAGCCCCAGCATTTT. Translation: CAIKSGEMGSNQPQHF.

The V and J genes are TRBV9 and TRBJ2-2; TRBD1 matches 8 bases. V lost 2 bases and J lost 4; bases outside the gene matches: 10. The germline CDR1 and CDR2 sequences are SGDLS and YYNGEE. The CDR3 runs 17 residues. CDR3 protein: CASSVATGTGVTGELFF. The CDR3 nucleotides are TGTGCCAGCAGCGTCGCCACCGGGACAGGAGTCACCGGGGAGCTGTTTTTT.

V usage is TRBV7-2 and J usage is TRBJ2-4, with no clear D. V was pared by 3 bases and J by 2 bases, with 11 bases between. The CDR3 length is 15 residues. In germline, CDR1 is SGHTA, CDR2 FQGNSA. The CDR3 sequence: CASSFSVLTKNIQYF. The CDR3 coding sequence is TGTGCCAGCAGCTTCAGCGTTCTTACCAAAAACATTCAGTACTTC.

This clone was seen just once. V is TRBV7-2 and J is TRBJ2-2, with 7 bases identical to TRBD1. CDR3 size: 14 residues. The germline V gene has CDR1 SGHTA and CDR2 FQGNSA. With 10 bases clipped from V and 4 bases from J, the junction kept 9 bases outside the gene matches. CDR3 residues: CATRRGGGTGELFF. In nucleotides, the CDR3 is TGTGCCACTCGACGAGGGGGCGGCACCGGGGAGCTGTTTTTT.

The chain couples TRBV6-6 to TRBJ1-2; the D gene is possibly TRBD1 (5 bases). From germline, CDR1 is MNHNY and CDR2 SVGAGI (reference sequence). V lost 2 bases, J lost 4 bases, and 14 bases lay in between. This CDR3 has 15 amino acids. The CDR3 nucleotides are TGTGCCAGCAGTTACACCCGGACATCCGCCTATGGCTACACCTTC. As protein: CASSYTRTSAYGYTF.

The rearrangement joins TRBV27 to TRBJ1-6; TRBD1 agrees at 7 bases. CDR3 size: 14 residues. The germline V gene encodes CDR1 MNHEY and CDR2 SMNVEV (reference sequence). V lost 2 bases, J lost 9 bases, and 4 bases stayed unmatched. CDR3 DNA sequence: TGTGCCAGCAGTTTAGGGGACAGTGGTTCACCCCTCCACTTT. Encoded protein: CASSLGDSGSPLHF.

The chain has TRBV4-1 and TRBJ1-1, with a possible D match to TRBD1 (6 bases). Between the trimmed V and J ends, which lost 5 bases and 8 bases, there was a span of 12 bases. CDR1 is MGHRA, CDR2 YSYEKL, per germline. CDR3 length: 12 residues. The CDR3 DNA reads TGCGCCAGCAGCTTACTCGGGACAGAAGCTTTCTTT. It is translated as CASSLLGTEAFF.

This CDR3 is CASSLTTFQETQYF. The CDR3 coding sequence is TGCGCCAGCAGCTTGACAACCTTCCAAGAGACCCAGTACTTC. The J gene is TRBJ2-5, the V gene TRBV5-1; D remains ambiguous. The germline V gene has CDR1 SGHRS and CDR2 YFSETQ. The CDR3 has 14 residues. V was clipped by 1 base and J by 1 base, with 8 bases between them.

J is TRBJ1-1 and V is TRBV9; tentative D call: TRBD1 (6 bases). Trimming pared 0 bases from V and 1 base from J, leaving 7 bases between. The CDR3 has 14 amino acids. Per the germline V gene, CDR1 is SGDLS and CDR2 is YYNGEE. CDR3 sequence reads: CASSVVGGNTEAFF. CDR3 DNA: TGTGCCAGCAGCGTAGTAGGGGGGAACACTGAAGCTTTCTTT.

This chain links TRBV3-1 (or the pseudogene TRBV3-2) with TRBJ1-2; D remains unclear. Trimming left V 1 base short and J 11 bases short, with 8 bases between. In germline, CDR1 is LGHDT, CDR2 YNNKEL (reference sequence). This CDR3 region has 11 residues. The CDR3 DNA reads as TGTGCCAGCAGCCAAGGAAGAGGTTACACCTTC. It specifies CASSQGRGYTF.

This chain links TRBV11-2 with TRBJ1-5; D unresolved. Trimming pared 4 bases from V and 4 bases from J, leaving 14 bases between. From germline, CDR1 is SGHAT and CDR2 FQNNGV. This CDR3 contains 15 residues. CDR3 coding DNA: TGTGCCAGCAGCTCATTATTAGGGAGGAATCAGCCCCAGCATTTT. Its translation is CASSSLLGRNQPQHF.

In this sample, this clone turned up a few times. The CDR3 spells CASKPPGLYGYTF. In DNA, the CDR3 is TGTGCCAGCAAGCCCCCCGGACTCTATGGCTACACCTTC. V gene TRBV27 combines with J gene TRBJ1-2; unclear D gene. Germline CDR1 is MNHEY and CDR2 is SMNVEV (reference sequence). With 7 bases removed from V and 4 bases from J, the gap between germline ends came to 13 bases. This CDR3 is built from 13 residues.

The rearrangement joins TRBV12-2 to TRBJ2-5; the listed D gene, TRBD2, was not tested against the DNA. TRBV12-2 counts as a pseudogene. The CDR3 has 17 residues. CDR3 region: CASRLEGSSLGQETQYF. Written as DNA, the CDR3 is TGTGCAAGTCGCTTAGAAGGGTCTAGCCTTGGCCAAGAGACCCAGTACTTC.

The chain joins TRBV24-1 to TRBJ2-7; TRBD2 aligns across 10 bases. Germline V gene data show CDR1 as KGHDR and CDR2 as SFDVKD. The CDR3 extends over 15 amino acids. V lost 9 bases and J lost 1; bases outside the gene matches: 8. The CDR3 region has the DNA TGTGCCACCTCTCCCCTAGCGGGAGATTCCTACGAGCAGTACTTC. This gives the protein CATSPLAGDSYEQYF.

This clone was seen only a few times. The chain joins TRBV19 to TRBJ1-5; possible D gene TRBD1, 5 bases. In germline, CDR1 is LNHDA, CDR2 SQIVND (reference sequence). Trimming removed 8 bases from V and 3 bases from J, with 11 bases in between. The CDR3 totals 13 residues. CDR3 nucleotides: TGTGCCAGTGATTGGGGGGACAATCAGCCCCAGCATTTT. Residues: CASDWGDNQPQHF.

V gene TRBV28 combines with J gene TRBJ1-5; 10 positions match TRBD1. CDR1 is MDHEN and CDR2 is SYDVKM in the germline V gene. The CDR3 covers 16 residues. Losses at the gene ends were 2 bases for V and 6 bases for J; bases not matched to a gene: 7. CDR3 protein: CASSLPGTGVGQPQHF. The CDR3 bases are TGTGCCAGCAGTTTACCTGGGACAGGGGTCGGTCAGCCCCAGCATTTT.

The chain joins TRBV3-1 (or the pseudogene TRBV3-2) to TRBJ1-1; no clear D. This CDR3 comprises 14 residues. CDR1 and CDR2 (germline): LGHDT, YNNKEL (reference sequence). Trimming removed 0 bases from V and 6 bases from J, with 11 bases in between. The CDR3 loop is CASSQEGGWAEAFF. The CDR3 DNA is TGTGCCAGCAGCCAAGAAGGAGGGTGGGCTGAAGCTTTCTTT.

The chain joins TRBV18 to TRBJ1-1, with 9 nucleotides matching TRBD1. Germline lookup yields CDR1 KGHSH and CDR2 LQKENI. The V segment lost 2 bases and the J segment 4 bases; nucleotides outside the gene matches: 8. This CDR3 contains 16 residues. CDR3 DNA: TGTGCCAGCTCACCATCAGGACAGGGGTCGGGCACTGAAGCTTTCTTT. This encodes CASSPSGQGSGTEAFF.

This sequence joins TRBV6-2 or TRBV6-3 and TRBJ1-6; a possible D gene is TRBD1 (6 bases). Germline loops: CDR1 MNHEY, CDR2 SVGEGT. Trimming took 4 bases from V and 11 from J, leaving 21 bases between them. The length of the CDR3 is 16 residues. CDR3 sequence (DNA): TGTGCCAGCAGTTTCAGAGTGACAGGAGGAAACGCACCCCTCCACTTT. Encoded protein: CASSFRVTGGNAPLHF.

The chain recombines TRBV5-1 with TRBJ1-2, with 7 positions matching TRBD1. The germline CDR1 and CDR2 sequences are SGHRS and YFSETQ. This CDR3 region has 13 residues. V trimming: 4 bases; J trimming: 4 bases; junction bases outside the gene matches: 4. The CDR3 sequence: CASSPGQAYGYTF. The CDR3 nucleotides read TGCGCCAGCAGCCCAGGACAGGCCTATGGCTACACCTTC. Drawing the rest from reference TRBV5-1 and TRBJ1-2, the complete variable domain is KAGVTQTPRYLIKTRGQQVTLSCSPISGHRSVSWYQQTPGQGLQFLFEYFSETQRNKGNFPGRFSGRQFSNSRSEMNVSTLELGDSALYLCASSPGQAYGYTFGSGTRLTVV.

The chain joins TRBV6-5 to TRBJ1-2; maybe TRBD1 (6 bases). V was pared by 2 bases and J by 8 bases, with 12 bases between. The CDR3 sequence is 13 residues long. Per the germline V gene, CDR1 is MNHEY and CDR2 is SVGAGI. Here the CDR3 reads CASSYGDTRGYTF. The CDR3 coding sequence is TGTGCCAGCAGTTACGGGGACACACGGGGCTACACCTTC.

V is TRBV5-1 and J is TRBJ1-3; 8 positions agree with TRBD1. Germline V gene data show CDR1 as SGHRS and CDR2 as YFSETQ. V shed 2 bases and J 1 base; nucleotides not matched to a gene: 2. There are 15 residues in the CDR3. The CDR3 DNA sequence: TGCGCCAGCAGCTTACAGGGGGTTTCTGGAAACACCATATATTTT. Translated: CASSLQGVSGNTIYF.

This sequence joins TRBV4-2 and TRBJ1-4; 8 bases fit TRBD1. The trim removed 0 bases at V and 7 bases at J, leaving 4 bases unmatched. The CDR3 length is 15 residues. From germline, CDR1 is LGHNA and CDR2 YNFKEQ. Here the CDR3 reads CASSQDQGAPEKLFF. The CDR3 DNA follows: TGTGCCAGCAGCCAAGACCAGGGGGCGCCTGAAAAACTGTTTTTT.

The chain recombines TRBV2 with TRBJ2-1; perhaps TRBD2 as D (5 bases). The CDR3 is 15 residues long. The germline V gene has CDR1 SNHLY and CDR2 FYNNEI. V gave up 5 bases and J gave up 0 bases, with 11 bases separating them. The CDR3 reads CASSQDWSSYNEQFF. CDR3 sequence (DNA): TGTGCCAGCAGTCAGGACTGGAGCTCCTACAATGAGCAGTTCTTC.

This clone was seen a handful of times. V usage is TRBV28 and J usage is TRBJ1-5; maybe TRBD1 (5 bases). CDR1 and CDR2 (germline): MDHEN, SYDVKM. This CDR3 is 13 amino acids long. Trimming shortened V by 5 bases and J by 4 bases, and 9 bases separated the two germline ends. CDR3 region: CASSPNRNQPQHF. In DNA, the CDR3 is TGTGCCAGCAGTCCCAACAGGAATCAGCCCCAGCATTTT.

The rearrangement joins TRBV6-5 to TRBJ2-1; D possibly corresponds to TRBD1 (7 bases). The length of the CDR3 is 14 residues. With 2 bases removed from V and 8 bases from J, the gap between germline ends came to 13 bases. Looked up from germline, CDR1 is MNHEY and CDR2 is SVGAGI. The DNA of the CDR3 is TGTGCCAGCAGTTACGGAGGGGGCGGGGATGAGCAGTTCTTC. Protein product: CASSYGGGGDEQFF.

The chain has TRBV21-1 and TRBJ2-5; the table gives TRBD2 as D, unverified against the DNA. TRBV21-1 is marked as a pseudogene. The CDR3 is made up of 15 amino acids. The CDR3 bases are TGTGCCAGCAGCAAAGACCGGGGGACTCAAGAGACCCAGTACTTC. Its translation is CASSKDRGTQETQYF.

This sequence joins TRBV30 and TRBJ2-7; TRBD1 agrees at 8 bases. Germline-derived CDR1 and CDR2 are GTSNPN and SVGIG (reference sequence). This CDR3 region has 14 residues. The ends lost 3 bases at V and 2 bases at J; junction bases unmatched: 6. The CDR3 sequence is CAWRRTGIPYEQYF. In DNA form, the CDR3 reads TGTGCCTGGAGGAGGACAGGGATCCCCTACGAGCAGTACTTC.

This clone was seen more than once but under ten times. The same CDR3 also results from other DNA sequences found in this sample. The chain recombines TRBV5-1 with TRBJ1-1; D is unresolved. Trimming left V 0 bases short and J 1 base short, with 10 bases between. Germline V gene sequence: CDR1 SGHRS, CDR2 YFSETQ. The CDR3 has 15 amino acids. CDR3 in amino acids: CASSLGDLPNTEAFF. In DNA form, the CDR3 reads TGCGCCAGCAGCTTGGGTGACTTACCGAACACTGAAGCTTTCTTT.

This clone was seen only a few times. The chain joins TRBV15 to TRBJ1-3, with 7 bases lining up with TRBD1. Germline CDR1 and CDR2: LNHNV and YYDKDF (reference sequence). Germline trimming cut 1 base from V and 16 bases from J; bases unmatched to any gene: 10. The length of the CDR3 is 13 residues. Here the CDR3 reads CATSRGATGDLYF. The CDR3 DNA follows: TGTGCCACCAGCAGAGGGGCAACAGGGGATCTCTATTTT.

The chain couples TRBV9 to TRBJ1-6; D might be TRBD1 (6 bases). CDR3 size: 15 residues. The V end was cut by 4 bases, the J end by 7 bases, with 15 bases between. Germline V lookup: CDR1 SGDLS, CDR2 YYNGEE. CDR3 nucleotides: TGTGCCAGCAGCCCCCAGGGGCAGGGCAATTCACCCCTCCACTTT. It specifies CASSPQGQGNSPLHF.